Included here is one T cell receptor beta chain sequence, with context. This sample is part of a study of blood T cell repertoires in COVID-19. The germline V gene has CDR1 GTSNPN and CDR2 SVGIG (reference sequence). There are 15 residues in the CDR3. V shed 0 bases and J shed 4 bases, with 13 bases lying between them. Authors' analysis steps: Reference gene primers were amplified, and this amplification served to estimate nucleated cell counts. Assay used: immunoSEQ multiplex PCR; TCRdb lists only in-frame clones, some missing. V, J and clone size are those of that table, while D and trimming were read from the DNA. Of under 100,000 clones in the sample, approximately 89% were seen once.

The TCR originated in a human donor in a cohort sampled during active COVID-19. The sequenced sample consisted of peripheral blood. This chain connects TRBV30 to TRBJ2-1, with a possible D match to TRBD2 (6 bases). The CDR3 region has the DNA TGTGCCTGGAGTGTAGCGGGCCTTAGGTACAATGAGCAGTTCTTC. This codes for CAWSVAGLRYNEQFF.